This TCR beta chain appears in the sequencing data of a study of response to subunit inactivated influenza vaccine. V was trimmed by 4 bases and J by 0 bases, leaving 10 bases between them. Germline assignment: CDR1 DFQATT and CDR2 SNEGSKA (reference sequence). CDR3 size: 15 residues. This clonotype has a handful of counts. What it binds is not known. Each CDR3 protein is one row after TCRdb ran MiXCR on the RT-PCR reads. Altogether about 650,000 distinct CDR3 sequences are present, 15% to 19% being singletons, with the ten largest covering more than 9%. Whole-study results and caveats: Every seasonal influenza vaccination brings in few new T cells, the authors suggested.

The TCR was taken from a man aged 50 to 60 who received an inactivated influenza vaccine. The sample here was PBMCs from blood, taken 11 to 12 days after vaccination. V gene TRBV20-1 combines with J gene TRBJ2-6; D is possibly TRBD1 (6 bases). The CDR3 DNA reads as TGCAGTGCTACGGGACATCACTCTGGGGCCAACGTCCTGACTTTC. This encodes CSATGHHSGANVLTF.